The 32 T cell receptor beta chains listed next were all sequenced from one sample in a study of T cell responses to AZD1222 COVID-19 vaccine. TCRdb's table, derived via immunoSEQ multiplex PCR, lists solely in-frame clones and lacks some. The sample consists of 150,000 or so clones, approximately 90% of them appearing once. Material: peripheral blood, obtained on day 0 of AZD1222 vaccination. These receptors were taken from an adult in good health.

The chain couples TRBV5-1 to TRBJ2-2; 8 bases are shared with TRBD2. V was clipped by 2 bases and J by 2 bases; unmatched bases: 14. Germline assignment: CDR1 SGHRS and CDR2 YFSETQ. CDR3 size: 19 residues. The CDR3 reads CASSFRVAGPTLNTGELFF. In DNA, the CDR3 is TGCGCCAGCAGCTTTAGGGTAGCGGGACCAACCTTAAACACCGGGGAGCTGTTTTTT.

The CDR3 spells CAWSLRAGTSYPQETQYF. The CDR3 nucleotides read TGTGCCTGGAGTCTGAGGGCCGGGACTAGCTATCCCCAAGAGACCCAGTACTTC. The chain combines TRBV30 with TRBJ2-5; 9 nucleotides match TRBD2. V trimming: 2 bases; J trimming: 1 base; junction bases outside the gene matches: 14. The CDR3 sequence is 18 residues long. Looked up from germline, CDR1 is GTSNPN and CDR2 is SVGIG (reference sequence).

This chain uses TRBV7-9 with TRBJ1-1; weak D call: TRBD1 (6 bases). Germline assignment: CDR1 SEHNR and CDR2 FQNEAQ (reference sequence). The CDR3 totals 16 residues. Trimming left V 5 bases short and J 4 bases short, with 20 bases between. The CDR3 nucleotides are TGTGCCAGCAGCCCCTGGGGCAGGGGATCGGTCACTGAAGCTTTCTTT. It translates to CASSPWGRGSVTEAFF. Filled out from reference TRBV7-9 and TRBJ1-1, the complete variable domain reads DTGVSQNPRHKITKRGQNVTFRCDPISEHNRLYWYRQTLGQGPEFLTYFQNEAQLEKSRLLSDRFSAERPKGSFSTLEIQRTEQGDSAMYLCASSPWGRGSVTEAFFGQGTRLTVV.

This rearrangement joins TRBV7-9 to TRBJ1-2; no clear D gene. The CDR3 totals 9 residues. Germline assignment: CDR1 SEHNR and CDR2 FQNEAQ (reference sequence). The ends were cut back, 11 bases at V and 6 bases at J, with 7 bases in the middle. The CDR3 DNA follows: TGTGCCGTACTAGATGGCTACACCTTC. Its protein product is CAVLDGYTF.

V and J are TRBV25-1 and TRBJ1-4; D is perhaps TRBD1 (5 bases). The CDR3 loop spans 16 amino acids. Germline loops: CDR1 MGHDK, CDR2 SYGVNS. V gave up 1 base and J gave up 7 bases, with 16 bases separating them. CDR3 sequence (DNA): TGTGCCAGCAGTGAATCTGGGACCGAGTACGGTGAAAAACTGTTTTTT. Encoded protein: CASSESGTEYGEKLFF.

This clone was observed a single time. The CDR3 protein is CASSPGTANTEAFF. The CDR3, as DNA: TGTGCCAGCAGCCCGGGGACGGCGAACACTGAAGCTTTCTTT. This chain joins TRBV7-9 and TRBJ1-1, with D possibly matching TRBD1 (5 bases). Germline CDR1 and CDR2: SEHNR and FQNEAQ (reference sequence). This CDR3 has 14 amino acids. V dropped 5 bases and J dropped 1 base, with 11 bases sitting between them.

The CDR3 DNA is TGTGCCAGCAGCGTGTCCCCTTCGGGGAGACAAGAGACCCAGTACTTC. Amino acid sequence: CASSVSPSGRQETQYF. V usage is TRBV9 and J usage is TRBJ2-5; possibly TRBD2 for D (5 bases). Germline V gives CDR1 SGDLS, CDR2 YYNGEE. The V and J ends lost 2 bases and 2 bases respectively, with 16 bases between them. This CDR3 region has 16 residues.

The V gene is TRBV6-5, the J gene TRBJ2-2; D may correspond to TRBD1 or TRBD2 (5 bases each). This CDR3 region has 13 residues. V was pared by 6 bases and J by 4 bases, with 9 bases between. Germline V gene lookup returns CDR1 MNHEY and CDR2 SVGAGI. The CDR3: CASRGVGTGELFF. CDR3 DNA: TGTGCCAGCAGGGGGGTGGGCACCGGGGAGCTGTTTTTT.

This rearrangement joins TRBV11-2 to TRBJ2-1; D is tentatively TRBD1 or TRBD2 (7 bases each). Germline V lookup: CDR1 SGHAT, CDR2 FQNNGV. Trimming shortened V by 5 bases and J by 2 bases, and 25 bases separated the two germline ends. The CDR3 consists of 19 residues. The CDR3 bases are TGTGCCAGCAGCCCCACCCAGGGAGGGGGCGCGTTCACCTACAATGAGCAGTTCTTC. Translated, it gives CASSPTQGGGAFTYNEQFF.

This chain uses TRBV7-9 with TRBJ2-1; D unresolved. The ends were cut back, 5 bases at V and 9 bases at J, with 14 bases in the middle. This CDR3 has 13 amino acids. Germline V gene sequence: CDR1 SEHNR, CDR2 FQNEAQ (reference sequence). CDR3: CASSPLAVTEQFF. The CDR3 DNA reads as TGTGCCAGCAGCCCATTGGCCGTTACTGAGCAGTTCTTC.

This sequence joins TRBV10-3 and TRBJ1-2; no reliable D call. There are 13 residues in the CDR3. V was trimmed by 0 bases and J by 4 bases, leaving 6 bases between them. Germline lookup yields CDR1 ENHRY and CDR2 SYGVKD. The CDR3 region is CAISESGSYGYTF. The DNA of the CDR3 is TGTGCCATCAGTGAGTCGGGCAGCTATGGCTACACCTTC.

As to this clone: The junction does not match germline at one end; this may be a read error. This sequence joins TRBV27 and TRBJ1-6; 8 bases are shared with TRBD1. Germline-derived CDR1 and CDR2 are MNHEY and SMNVEV (reference sequence). This CDR3 contains 15 residues. CDR3 nucleotide sequence: TGTGCCAGCAGATTATCAGGGGGCGCTAATTCACCCCTCCACTTT. As protein: CASRLSGGANSPLHF.

The CDR3 coding sequence is TGTGCCAGCAGCTTAGCTTCCTCCTACGAGCAGTACTTC. Translation gives CASSLASSYEQYF. The chain employs TRBV7-9 and TRBJ2-7; D unresolved. The germline V gene encodes CDR1 SEHNR and CDR2 FQNEAQ (reference sequence). Trimming took off 0 bases at V and 0 bases at J, with 3 bases between the two ends. This CDR3 has 13 residues. Looking up the rest from reference TRBV7-9 and TRBJ2-7 gives the full variable domain: DTGVSQNPRHKITKRGQNVTFRCDPISEHNRLYWYRQTLGQGPEFLTYFQNEAQLEKSRLLSDRFSAERPKGSFSTLEIQRTEQGDSAMYLCASSLASSYEQYFGPGTRLTVT.

The CDR3 loop reads CASSPRGASYEQYF. The CDR3 region has the DNA TGTGCCAGCTCCCCCAGGGGGGCATCCTACGAGCAGTACTTC. The chain combines TRBV18 with TRBJ2-7; D may be TRBD1 (7 bases). Germline assignment: CDR1 KGHSH and CDR2 LQKENI. The CDR3 has 14 residues. V shed 6 bases and J shed 1 base, with 13 bases lying between them. The entire variable domain, with the rest obtained from reference TRBV18 and TRBJ2-7, is as follows: NAGVMQNPRHLVRRRGQEARLRCSPMKGHSHVYWYRQLPEEGLKFMVYLQKENIIDESGMPKERFSAEFPKEGPSILRIQQVVRGDSAAYFCASSPRGASYEQYFGPGTRLTVT.

The chain uses TRBV24-1 and TRBJ1-6; TRBD1 aligns across 10 bases. Germline V CDR1 and CDR2: KGHDR, SFDVKD. The CDR3 totals 16 residues. V was pared by 6 bases and J by 5 bases, with 6 bases of the junction left unmatched. The CDR3 DNA follows: TGTGCCACCAGTCGGGACAGGGGCCTAGATAATTCACCCCTCCACTTT. It specifies CATSRDRGLDNSPLHF.

The chain couples TRBV19 to TRBJ1-1; a weak D match, TRBD1 (5 bases). The V gene's germline CDR1 is LNHDA and CDR2 SQIVND (reference sequence). The V and J ends lost 3 bases and 5 bases respectively, with 10 bases between them. This CDR3 comprises 13 residues. CDR3 amino acids: CASSMGRITEAFF. The DNA for the CDR3 is TGTGCCAGTAGTATGGGACGGATTACTGAAGCTTTCTTT.

The rearrangement uses TRBV7-6 and TRBJ2-2; 9 nucleotides match TRBD2. Germline V CDR1 and CDR2: SGHVS, FNYEAQ. There are 18 residues in the CDR3. The V gene end was trimmed by 5 bases and the J gene end by 0 bases; junction bases not matched to a gene: 10. The CDR3 nucleotides read TGTGCCAGCAGCGATCGACTAGCGGCAGACGCGAACACCGGGGAGCTGTTTTTT. Protein sequence: CASSDRLAADANTGELFF.

The chain employs TRBV19 and TRBJ1-5; the D is unclear. The CDR3 is 13 amino acids. Germline V CDR1 and CDR2: LNHDA, SQIVND (reference sequence). V gave up 8 bases and J gave up 2 bases, with 10 bases separating them. The DNA for the CDR3 is TGTGCCAGTGAGAGAAGCCGCAATCAGCCCCAGCATTTT. It translates to CASERSRNQPQHF.

V usage is TRBV24-1 and J usage is TRBJ2-2; D is perhaps TRBD2 (6 bases). CDR3 size: 19 residues. The germline V gene encodes CDR1 KGHDR and CDR2 SFDVKD. V was clipped by 6 bases and J by 1 base, with 23 bases between them. In DNA form, the CDR3 reads TGTGCCACCAGTCACTGGAATTTAGCGGAGAGGGGGAACACCGGGGAGCTGTTTTTT. Translated, it gives CATSHWNLAERGNTGELFF.

This chain joins TRBV9 and TRBJ1-1; D not resolved. Deletions cut 3 bases from V and 4 bases from J, with 10 bases between. The CDR3 totals 13 residues. CDR1 and CDR2 (germline): SGDLS, YYNGEE. CDR3 sequence: CASSGEVFTEAFF. CDR3 bases: TGTGCCAGCAGCGGGGAGGTTTTCACTGAAGCTTTCTTT.

The V call is TRBV6-4, the J call TRBJ2-3, with 8 bases lining up with TRBD2. Trimming cost V 3 bases and J 3 bases; bases outside gene matches: 8. From germline, CDR1 is MRHNA and CDR2 SNTAGT. The CDR3 contains 16 residues. This CDR3 reads CASSENSGTGTDTQYF. CDR3 coding DNA: TGTGCCAGCAGTGAAAATAGCGGGACGGGTACAGATACGCAGTATTTT.

The chain couples TRBV12-3 or TRBV12-4 to TRBJ1-1; TRBD1 might be the D (6 bases). The V end lost 6 bases, the J end lost 11 bases, and 19 bases lay between the germline ends. The CDR3 covers 13 residues. CDR3 in amino acids: CASSPVVQGWAFF. CDR3 in DNA: TGTGCCAGCAGCCCCGTAGTACAGGGTTGGGCTTTCTTT.

The chain is built from TRBV7-3 and TRBJ2-3, with D maybe TRBD1 (6 bases). The CDR3 runs 16 residues. Germline-derived CDR1 and CDR2 are SGHTA and FQGTGA. V lost 1 base and J lost 2, with 13 bases in between. CDR3 nucleotides: TGTGCCAGCAGCTTAAATCCAGGGGTCCCCACAGATACGCAGTATTTT. It yields the protein CASSLNPGVPTDTQYF.

This sequence joins TRBV24-1 and TRBJ2-1, with 11 bases lining up with TRBD2. Per the germline V gene, CDR1 is KGHDR and CDR2 is SFDVKD. This CDR3 contains 15 residues. J was trimmed by 4 bases and V by 6 bases; bases with no gene match: 4. CDR3: CATSKGLADYNEQFF. CDR3 nucleotide sequence: TGTGCCACCAGTAAGGGACTAGCGGATTACAATGAGCAGTTCTTC.

The V and J genes are TRBV6-5 and TRBJ1-5; TRBD1 aligns across 10 bases. This CDR3 spans 15 amino acids. Germline V gene data show CDR1 as MNHEY and CDR2 as SVGAGI. J gave up 3 bases and V 7 bases, and 6 bases lay outside the gene matches. CDR3 nucleotides: TGTGCCAGCACCGGGACAGGGGCCTCCAATCAGCCCCAGCATTTT. As protein: CASTGTGASNQPQHF.

The chain uses TRBV5-5 and TRBJ2-7; the match to TRBD1 covers 7 bases. CDR1 is SGHKS and CDR2 is YYEKEE in the germline V gene (reference sequence). This CDR3 is built from 16 residues. V lost 2 bases, J lost 3 bases, and 11 bases stayed unmatched. In DNA form, the CDR3 reads TGTGCCAGCAGCTTAATCTCCGGGACAGCAGTCTACGAGCAGTACTTC. This gives the protein CASSLISGTAVYEQYF.

As regards this clone: The sample holds other DNA sequences that translate to the same CDR3. The chain couples TRBV28 to TRBJ2-7; D is unclear. V lost 4 bases to trimming and J lost 6 bases, with 7 bases between them. This CDR3 comprises 11 residues. Germline CDR1 and CDR2: MDHEN and SYDVKM. The CDR3 protein is CASSYLGEQYF. The CDR3 region has the DNA TGTGCCAGCAGTTATTTGGGCGAGCAGTACTTC.

The chain couples TRBV9 to TRBJ1-1; possible D gene TRBD1, 6 bases. Trimming removed 3 bases at V and 4 bases at J, with 16 bases between. CDR1 and CDR2 from the germline V gene are SGDLS and YYNGEE. CDR3 size: 15 residues. DNA of the CDR3: TGTGCCAGCAGCGACCGCCCCACCAGGGGCACTGAAGCTTTCTTT. It specifies CASSDRPTRGTEAFF.

The chain joins TRBV19 to TRBJ1-1; D not resolved. The V and J ends lost 9 bases and 5 bases respectively, with 19 bases between them. From germline, CDR1 is LNHDA and CDR2 SQIVND (reference sequence). The CDR3 totals 14 residues. CDR3 in DNA: TGTGCCAGCACCCCATTGCGGGTAAATACTGAAGCTTTCTTT. Its protein is CASTPLRVNTEAFF.

The gene calls are TRBV11-2 and TRBJ2-5, with no clear D. CDR3 length: 12 amino acids. Germline V gene lookup returns CDR1 SGHAT and CDR2 FQNNGV. Trimming took off 2 bases at V and 5 bases at J, with 6 bases between the two ends. The CDR3 sequence: CASSLTFETQYF. CDR3 nucleotides: TGTGCCAGCAGCTTAACGTTTGAGACCCAGTACTTC. The full variable domain, rest sourced from reference TRBV11-2 and TRBJ2-5, is EAGVAQSPRYKIIEKRQSVAFWCNPISGHATLYWYQQILGQGPKLLIQFQNNGVVDDSQLPKDRFSAERLKGVDSTLKIQPAKLEDSAVYLCASSLTFETQYFGPGTRLLVL.

The chain uses TRBV19 and TRBJ2-1; the match to TRBD2 covers 7 bases. The CDR3 totals 15 residues. Germline V CDR1 and CDR2: LNHDA, SQIVND (reference sequence). Trimming took 10 bases from V and 5 from J; bases not matched to a gene: 14. In DNA, the CDR3 is TGTGCCACCCAAGATAGCGGGTGGGGGAACAATGAGCAGTTCTTC. This encodes CATQDSGWGNNEQFF. Based on the CDR3 plus reference TRBV19 and TRBJ2-1, the full variable domain is DGGITQSPKYLFRKEGQNVTLSCEQNLNHDAMYWYRQDPGQGLRLIYYSQIVNDFQKGDIAEGYSVSREKKESFPLTVTSAQKNPTAFYLCATQDSGWGNNEQFFGPGTRLTVL.

The V gene is TRBV7-3, the J gene TRBJ2-3; 9 bases align to TRBD1. Germline V gene data show CDR1 as SGHTA and CDR2 as FQGTGA. Trimming took 5 bases from V and 5 from J; bases not matched to a gene: 8. This CDR3 has 15 residues. The CDR3 sequence: CASSHGQGTEDTQYF. The CDR3 nucleotides are TGTGCCAGCAGCCATGGACAGGGGACAGAAGATACGCAGTATTTT.